This T cell receptor beta chain emerged from a study of T cell clonality in common variable immunodeficiency. Overall study results and limits: CVID subjects shared fewer TCRbeta clones than healthy controls did.

The CDR3 runs 15 residues. From germline, CDR1 is SGHRS and CDR2 YFSETQ. Trimming stripped 0 bases from V and 6 bases from J, with 12 bases between. Sequencing used immunoSEQ multiplex PCR; TCRdb keeps in-frame clones, though not all of them. This sample comprises under 65,000 clones, none seen once only. Most patients and controls had Caucasian heritage. This clone came up many times. Its antigen is unknown. The read ends 3 residues early relative to the CDR3; the germline J gene fills the gap. The sample consisted of peripheral blood mononuclear cells. The TCR was taken from a person between 18 and 69 years old in good health. The chain carries TRBV5-1 and TRBJ2-2; D is ambiguous. The CDR3 DNA, read in part, is TGCGCCAGCAGCTTGGCCTTAGGGTCTTCCGGGGAG. Translating it yields CASSLALGSSGE. In full, the CDR3 is CASSLALGSSGELFF.